This is a list of T cell receptor beta chains from one sample in a study of cytomegalovirus exposure and HLA in healthy donors. TCRdb's copy holds only in-frame clones and misses some; the assay was immunoSEQ multiplex PCR. This sample has some 100,000 clones, with 80% to 90% found just once. The sample taken for sequencing was PBMCs. The receptors here all came from a woman between 18 and 29 years old in good health and CMV-seronegative. Both conserved end residues are part of each CDR3. A D gene is named only where the DNA matches it firmly. Where a row states a size, it is once, few, many or the class of an expanded clone; other rows omit it.

CDR3: CATNPQGSPYNEQFF
DNA: TGTGCCACCAACCCCCAGGGGTCCCCCTACAATGAGCAGTTCTTC
V: TRBV19
D: -
size: -
J: TRBJ2-1

CDR3: CASSPDRGPYEQYF
DNA: TGCGCCAGCAGCCCGGACAGGGGTCCCTACGAGCAGTACTTC
V: TRBV5-5
D: TRBD1
size: -
J: TRBJ2-7

CDR3: CASSSPGYNEQFF
DNA: TGTGCCAGCAGTTCCCCAGGGTACAATGAGCAGTTCTTC
V: TRBV6-5
D: -
size: -
J: TRBJ2-1

CDR3: CASTVKWGPGQPQHF
DNA: TGTGCCAGTACCGTGAAGTGGGGGCCAGGGCAGCCCCAGCATTTT
V: TRBV19
D: -
size: once
J: TRBJ1-5

CDR3: CASSQTRPSTDTQYF
DNA: TGCGCCAGCAGCCAGACAAGGCCTAGCACAGATACGCAGTATTTT
V: TRBV4-3
D: -
size: -
J: TRBJ2-3

CDR3: CASIWTGGDGYTF
DNA: TGTGCCAGCATTTGGACAGGGGGCGATGGCTACACCTTC
V: TRBV2
D: TRBD1
size: -
J: TRBJ1-2

CDR3: CASSLDGGGRGRLKTQYF
DNA: TGTGCCAGCAGCTTAGACGGGGGGGGCAGGGGGAGGCTAAAGACCCAGTACTTC
V: TRBV7-2
D: -
size: -
J: TRBJ2-5

CDR3: CASSVGQGNEKLFF
DNA: TGTGCCAGCAGTGTTGGACAGGGGAATGAAAAACTGTTTTTT
V: TRBV6-1
D: TRBD1
size: few
J: TRBJ1-4

CDR3: CASSLWGANTGELFF
DNA: TGTGCCAGCAGCTTATGGGGCGCGAACACCGGGGAGCTGTTTTTT
V: TRBV7-2
D: -
size: -
J: TRBJ2-2

CDR3: CASSSPATDEQFF
DNA: TGTGCCAGCAGCTCGCCCGCGACAGACGAGCAGTTCTTC
V: TRBV5-4
D: -
size: -
J: TRBJ2-1

CDR3: CASSLAGQGAGEAFF
DNA: TGTGCCAGCAGCCTCGCGGGACAGGGGGCCGGTGAAGCTTTCTTT
V: TRBV7-3
D: TRBD1
size: -
J: TRBJ1-1

CDR3: CSVEDEGAANYGYTF
DNA: TGCAGCGTTGAAGATGAAGGGGCCGCTAACTATGGCTACACCTTC
V: TRBV29-1
D: -
size: -
J: TRBJ1-2

CDR3: CSVVSGGASDEQFF
DNA: TGCAGCGTGGTTAGCGGGGGGGCCTCGGATGAGCAGTTCTTC
V: TRBV29-1
D: TRBD2
size: -
J: TRBJ2-1

CDR3: CATKSARGRTYNSPLHF
DNA: TGTGCCACTAAATCAGCCAGGGGGCGGACCTATAATTCACCCCTCCACTTT
V: TRBV27
D: TRBD1
size: -
J: TRBJ1-6

CDR3: CASSLIAGGPGDTQYF
DNA: TGCGCCAGCAGCTTGATAGCGGGGGGGCCTGGGGATACGCAGTATTTT
V: TRBV5-1
D: TRBD2
size: -
J: TRBJ2-3

CDR3: CASRQAINQPQHF
DNA: TGTGCCAGCAGACAGGCGATCAATCAGCCCCAGCATTTT
V: TRBV6-5
D: -
size: -
J: TRBJ1-5

CDR3: CSSSLGTSGSRNEQFF
DNA: TGTTCCAGCAGCCTAGGGACTAGCGGGAGCAGGAATGAGCAGTTCTTC
V: TRBV7-9
D: TRBD2
size: -
J: TRBJ2-1

CDR3: CASKKGTSVFSSSYEQYF
DNA: TGTGCCAGCAAAAAAGGGACTAGCGTTTTCTCGAGCTCCTACGAGCAGTACTTC
V: TRBV2
D: TRBD2
size: -
J: TRBJ2-7

CDR3: CARAPRRETQYF
DNA: TGTGCCAGAGCCCCACGCAGGGAGACCCAGTACTTC
V: TRBV25-1
D: -
size: -
J: TRBJ2-5

CDR3: CASSDRNREENIYEQYF
DNA: TGTGCCAGTAGCGATAGGAACAGGGAAGAGAATATCTACGAGCAGTACTTC
V: TRBV19
D: -
size: -
J: TRBJ2-7

CDR3: CASARRGGAEAFF
DNA: TGTGCCAGTGCCCGAAGGGGGGGGGCTGAAGCTTTCTTT
V: TRBV19
D: -
size: -
J: TRBJ1-1

CDR3: CSSSFQGSNPNYGYTF
DNA: TGTTCCAGCAGCTTCCAGGGGTCAAATCCTAACTATGGCTACACCTTC
V: TRBV7-9
D: -
size: -
J: TRBJ1-2

CDR3: CASSRDKYNEQFF
DNA: TGTGCCAGCAGTCGCGACAAGTACAATGAGCAGTTCTTC
V: TRBV6-1
D: -
size: few
J: TRBJ2-1

CDR3: CASSLKIQREVGDTQYF
DNA: TGTGCCAGCAGCTTGAAAATTCAGCGGGAGGTTGGAGATACGCAGTATTTT
V: TRBV7-9
D: TRBD2
size: once
J: TRBJ2-3

CDR3: CASSSLDSPQETQYF
DNA: TGTGCCAGCAGTTCTTTGGACAGCCCCCAAGAGACCCAGTACTTC
V: TRBV28
D: -
size: once
J: TRBJ2-5

CDR3: CARAETQYF
DNA: TGTGCCAGAGCGGAGACCCAGTACTTC
V: TRBV5-3
D: -
size: -
J: TRBJ2-5

CDR3: CAKKSPEDTEAFF
DNA: TGTGCCAAAAAATCCCCTGAGGACACTGAAGCTTTCTTT
V: TRBV30
D: -
size: -
J: TRBJ1-1

CDR3: CASRTRTGTYQETQYF
DNA: TGTGCCAGCAGAACCAGGACAGGGACCTACCAAGAGACCCAGTACTTC
V: TRBV6-4
D: TRBD1
size: -
J: TRBJ2-5